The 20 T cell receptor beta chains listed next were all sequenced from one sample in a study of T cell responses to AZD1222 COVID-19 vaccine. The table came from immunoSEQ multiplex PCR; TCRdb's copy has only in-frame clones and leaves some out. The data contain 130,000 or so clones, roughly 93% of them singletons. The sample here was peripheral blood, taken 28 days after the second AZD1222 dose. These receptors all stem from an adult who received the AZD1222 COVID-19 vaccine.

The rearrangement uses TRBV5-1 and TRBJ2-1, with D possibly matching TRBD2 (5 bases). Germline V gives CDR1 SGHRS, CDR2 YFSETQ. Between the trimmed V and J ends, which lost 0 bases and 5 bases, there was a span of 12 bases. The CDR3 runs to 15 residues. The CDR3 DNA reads TGCGCCAGCAGCTTGGCGGGGAAGCAGCACAATGAGCAGTTCTTC. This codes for CASSLAGKQHNEQFF.

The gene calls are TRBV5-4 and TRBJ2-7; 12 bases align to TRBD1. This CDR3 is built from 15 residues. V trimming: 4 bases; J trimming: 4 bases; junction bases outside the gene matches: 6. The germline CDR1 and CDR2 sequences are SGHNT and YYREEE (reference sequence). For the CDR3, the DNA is TGTGCCAGCAGCCAGGGACAGGGGGCGCTTTACGAGCAGTACTTC. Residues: CASSQGQGALYEQYF.

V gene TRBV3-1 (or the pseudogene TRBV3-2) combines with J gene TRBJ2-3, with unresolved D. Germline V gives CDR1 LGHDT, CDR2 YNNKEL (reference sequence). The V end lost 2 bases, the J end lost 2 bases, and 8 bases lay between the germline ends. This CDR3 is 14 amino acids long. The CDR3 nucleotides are TGTGCCAGCAGCCAATTTTTATCCACAGATACGCAGTATTTT. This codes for CASSQFLSTDTQYF.

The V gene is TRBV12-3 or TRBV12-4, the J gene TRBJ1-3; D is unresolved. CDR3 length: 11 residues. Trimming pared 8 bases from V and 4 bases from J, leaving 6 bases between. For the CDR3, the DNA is TGTGCCAGCTACCCCGGAAACACCATATATTTT. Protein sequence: CASYPGNTIYF.

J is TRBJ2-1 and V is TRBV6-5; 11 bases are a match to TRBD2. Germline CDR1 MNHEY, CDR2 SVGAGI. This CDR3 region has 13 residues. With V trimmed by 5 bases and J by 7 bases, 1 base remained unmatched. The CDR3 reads CASSLAGGNEQFF. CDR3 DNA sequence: TGTGCCAGCAGTCTAGCGGGAGGTAATGAGCAGTTCTTC.

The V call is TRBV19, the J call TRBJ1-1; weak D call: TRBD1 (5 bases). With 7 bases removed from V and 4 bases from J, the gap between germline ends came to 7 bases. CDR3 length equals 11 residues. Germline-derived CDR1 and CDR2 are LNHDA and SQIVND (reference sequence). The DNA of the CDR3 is TGTGCCAGTATGGGGGGCACTGAAGCTTTCTTT. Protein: CASMGGTEAFF.

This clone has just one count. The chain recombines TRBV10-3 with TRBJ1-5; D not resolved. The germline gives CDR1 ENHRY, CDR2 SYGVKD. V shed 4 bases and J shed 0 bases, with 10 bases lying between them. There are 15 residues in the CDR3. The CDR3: CAISAQMDSNQPQHF. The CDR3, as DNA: TGTGCCATCAGTGCCCAAATGGATAGCAATCAGCCCCAGCATTTT.

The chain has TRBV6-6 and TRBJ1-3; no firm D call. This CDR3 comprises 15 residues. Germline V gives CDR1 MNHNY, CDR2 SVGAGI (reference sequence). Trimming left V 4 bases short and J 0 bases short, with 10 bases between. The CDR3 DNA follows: TGTGCCAGCAGTTCGACGGTTAGCTCTGGAAACACCATATATTTT. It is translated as CASSSTVSSGNTIYF.

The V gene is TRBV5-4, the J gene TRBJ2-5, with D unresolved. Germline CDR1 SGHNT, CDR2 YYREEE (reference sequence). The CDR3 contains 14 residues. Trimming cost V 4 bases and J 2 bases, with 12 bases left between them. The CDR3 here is CASSPGNKQETQYF. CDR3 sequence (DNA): TGTGCCAGCAGCCCCGGTAATAAGCAAGAGACCCAGTACTTC.

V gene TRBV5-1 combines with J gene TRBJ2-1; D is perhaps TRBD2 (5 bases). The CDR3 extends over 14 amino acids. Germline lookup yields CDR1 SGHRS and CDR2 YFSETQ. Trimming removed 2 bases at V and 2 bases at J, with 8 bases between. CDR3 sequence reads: CASSFRGTYNEQFF. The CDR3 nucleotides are TGCGCCAGCAGCTTCCGGGGAACCTACAATGAGCAGTTCTTC.

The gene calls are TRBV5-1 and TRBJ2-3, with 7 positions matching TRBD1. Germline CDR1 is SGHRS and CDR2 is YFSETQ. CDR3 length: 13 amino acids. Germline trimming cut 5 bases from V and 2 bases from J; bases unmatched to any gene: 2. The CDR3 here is CASRGQDTDTQYF. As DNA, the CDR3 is TGCGCCAGCAGAGGACAGGACACAGATACGCAGTATTTT.

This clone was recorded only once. The CDR3 nucleotides read TGTGCCAGCAGCTCAGCCTCTGGAAACACCATATATTTT. This sequence encodes CASSSASGNTIYF. V and J are TRBV7-9 and TRBJ1-3; no firm D call. There are 13 residues in the CDR3. The germline V and J ends were trimmed by 4 bases and 0 bases, with 4 bases remaining between them. Per the germline V gene, CDR1 is SEHNR and CDR2 is FQNEAQ (reference sequence).

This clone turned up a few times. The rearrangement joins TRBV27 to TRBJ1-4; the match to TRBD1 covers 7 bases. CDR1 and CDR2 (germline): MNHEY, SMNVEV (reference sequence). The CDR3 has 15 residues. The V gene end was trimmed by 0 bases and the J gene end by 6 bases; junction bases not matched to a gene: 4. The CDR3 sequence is CASSLSGRGDEKLFF. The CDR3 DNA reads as TGTGCCAGCAGTTTATCGGGCAGGGGGGATGAAAAACTGTTTTTT.

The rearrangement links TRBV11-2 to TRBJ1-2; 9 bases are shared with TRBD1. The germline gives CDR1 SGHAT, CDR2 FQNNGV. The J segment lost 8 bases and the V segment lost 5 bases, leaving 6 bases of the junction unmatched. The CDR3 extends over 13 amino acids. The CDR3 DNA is TGTGCCAGCAGCGGCAACAGGGGGCAAGGCTACACCTTC. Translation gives CASSGNRGQGYTF.

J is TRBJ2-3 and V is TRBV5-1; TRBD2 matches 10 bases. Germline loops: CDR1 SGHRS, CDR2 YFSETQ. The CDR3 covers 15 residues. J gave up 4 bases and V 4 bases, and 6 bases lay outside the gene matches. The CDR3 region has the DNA TGCGCCAGCAGCCTAGCGGGAGCGGGGGCAGATACGCAGTATTTT. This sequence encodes CASSLAGAGADTQYF.

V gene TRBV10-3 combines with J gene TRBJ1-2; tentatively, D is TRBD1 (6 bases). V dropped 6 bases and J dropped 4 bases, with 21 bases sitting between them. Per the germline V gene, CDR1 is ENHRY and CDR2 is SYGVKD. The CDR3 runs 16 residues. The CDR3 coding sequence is TGTGCCATCAGGACAGGTTGGGAATACCCCCTCTATGGCTACACCTTC. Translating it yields CAIRTGWEYPLYGYTF.

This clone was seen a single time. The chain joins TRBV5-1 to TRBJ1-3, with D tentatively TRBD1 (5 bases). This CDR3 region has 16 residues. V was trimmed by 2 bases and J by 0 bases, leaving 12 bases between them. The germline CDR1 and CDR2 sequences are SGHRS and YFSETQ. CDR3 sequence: CASSFEGTHSGNTIYF. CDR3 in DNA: TGCGCCAGCAGCTTCGAGGGGACCCACTCTGGAAACACCATATATTTT.

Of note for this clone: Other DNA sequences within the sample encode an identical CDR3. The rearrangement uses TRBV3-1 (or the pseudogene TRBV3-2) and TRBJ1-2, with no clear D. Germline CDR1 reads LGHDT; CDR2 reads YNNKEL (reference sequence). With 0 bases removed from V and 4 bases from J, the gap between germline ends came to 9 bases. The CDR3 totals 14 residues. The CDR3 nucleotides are TGTGCCAGCAGCCAAGAAGGGCAGACCTATGGCTACACCTTC. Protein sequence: CASSQEGQTYGYTF.

CDR3: CASSLDGNSPLHF. The CDR3 region has the DNA TGTGCCAGCAGCTTAGACGGAAATTCACCCCTCCACTTT. The gene calls are TRBV7-2 and TRBJ1-6; D unclear. The CDR3 extends over 13 amino acids. Germline CDR1 and CDR2: SGHTA and FQGNSA. The ends were cut back, 1 base at V and 7 bases at J, with 5 bases in the middle.

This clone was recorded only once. This CDR3 reads CASSPIQGNQPQHF. As DNA, the CDR3 is TGTGCCAGCAGCCCCATCCAGGGTAATCAGCCCCAGCATTTT. The chain has TRBV7-9 and TRBJ1-5, with D tentatively TRBD1 (5 bases). V lost 5 bases to trimming and J lost 4 bases, with 12 bases between them. The CDR3 is made up of 14 amino acids. Germline-derived CDR1 and CDR2 are SEHNR and FQNEAQ (reference sequence).